This entry concerns a single T cell receptor beta chain. Its target is not known. The CDR3 is 16 residues long. V was cut by 1 base and J by 0 bases, with 11 bases left in between. Germline CDR1 and CDR2: SGHDN and FVKESK. The PCR was carried out with 60 Vbeta primers and 13 Jbeta primers. Assay used: immunoSEQ multiplex PCR; TCRdb lists only in-frame clones, some missing. The sample has roughly 120,000 clones; around 73% are singletons. This record comes from a study of cytomegalovirus exposure and HLA in healthy donors. Study details: Previous work identified 95 million to 120 million unique TCR beta sequences from 150 million to 200 million T cells. Study-level points and caveats: In an earlier analysis, most TCR beta V segments were productive about 87% or about 30% of the time. Versus the approximately 720-donor mean, an Asian-associated ancestry cluster reportedly showed fewer N-insertions in a later analysis. Presence/absence analyses assumed roughly uniform sequencing depth across donors, which may not hold.

The TCR comes from a man in his forties in good health and CMV-seronegative. The chain combines TRBV14 with TRBJ2-3; a weak D match, TRBD2 (6 bases). Sequenced material: PBMCs. CDR3 sequence (DNA): TGTGCCAGCAGCCAAGGGCGGGGAGCTAGCACAGATACGCAGTATTTT. This translates into CASSQGRGASTDTQYF.